These 20 T cell receptor beta chains were sequenced from one sample in a study of CD8+ T cells in alopecia areata. In each case, RNA was isolated and then reverse transcribed into cDNA as the sequencing template. Only in-frame clones appear in the TCRdb table, and some are missing; sequencing was by immunoSEQ multiplex PCR. The sample lists roughly 12,000 clones; more than 45% were seen once. Lesional scalp punch biopsies and peripheral blood were collected from alopecia areata patients. The sequenced sample was skin. These receptor sequences come from a human donor with alopecia areata.

This rearrangement joins TRBV6-5 to TRBJ2-1; perhaps TRBD2 as D (6 bases). Trimming took 2 bases from V and 8 from J, leaving 16 bases between them. There are 15 residues in the CDR3. From germline, CDR1 is MNHEY and CDR2 SVGAGI. The CDR3 DNA follows: TGTGCCAGCAGTTACGGAGTGGGAGGAACCTATGAGCAGTTCTTC. It translates to CASSYGVGGTYEQFF.

This clone was observed a single time. V usage is TRBV4-1 and J usage is TRBJ1-1, with D uncertain. V was cut by 2 bases and J by 3 bases, with 10 bases left in between. This CDR3 has 14 amino acids. Germline CDR1 MGHRA, CDR2 YSYEKL. This CDR3 is CASSQLWSYTEAFF. CDR3 nucleotide sequence: TGCGCCAGCAGCCAATTGTGGTCATACACTGAAGCTTTCTTT.

The chain employs TRBV4-2 and TRBJ2-4; no reliable D call. There are 15 residues in the CDR3. CDR1 LGHNA and CDR2 YNFKEQ come from the germline V gene. V shed 0 bases and J shed 7 bases, with 13 bases lying between them. The CDR3: CASSQEDRGANIQYF. As DNA, the CDR3 is TGTGCCAGCAGCCAAGAGGACCGAGGAGCTAACATTCAGTACTTC.

V and J are TRBV7-6 and TRBJ2-3, with TRBD2 identical over 13 bases. Per the germline V gene, CDR1 is SGHVS and CDR2 is FNYEAQ. V dropped 3 bases and J dropped 0; count of bases not matched to a gene: 6. This CDR3 has 18 amino acids. CDR3 DNA sequence: TGTGCCAGCAGCTTCGGGACTAGCGGGGTTACTAGCACAGATACGCAGTATTTT. Translation gives CASSFGTSGVTSTDTQYF.

The genes are TRBV2 and TRBJ2-1; D might be TRBD2 (6 bases). The ends were cut back, 6 bases at V and 9 bases at J, with 15 bases in the middle. The CDR3 is 13 residues long. The germline V gene has CDR1 SNHLY and CDR2 FYNNEI. CDR3 in DNA: TGTGCCAGCAGCGGACCCTGGAGGGGTGAGCAGTTCTTC. This codes for CASSGPWRGEQFF.

This clone was seen a handful of times. The chain couples TRBV7-3 to TRBJ2-1; either TRBD1 or TRBD2 may fit D (7 bases each). This CDR3 spans 13 amino acids. Trimming pared 2 bases from V and 7 bases from J, leaving 9 bases between. CDR1 SGHTA and CDR2 FQGTGA come from the germline V gene. The DNA for the CDR3 is TGTGCCAGCAGCTTACAGGGGGGGAATGAGCAGTTCTTC. Amino acid sequence: CASSLQGGNEQFF. Supplemented by reference TRBV7-3 and TRBJ2-1, the full variable domain reads GAGVSQTPSNKVTEKGKYVELRCDPISGHTALYWYRQSLGQGPEFLIYFQGTGAADDSGLPNDRFFAVRPEGSVSTLKIQRTERGDSAVYLCASSLQGGNEQFFGPGTRLTVL.

The V gene is TRBV28, the J gene TRBJ2-5, with 7 bases lining up with TRBD2. V gave up 6 bases and J gave up 3 bases; unmatched junction bases: 4. Germline CDR1 reads MDHEN; CDR2 reads SYDVKM. There are 13 residues in the CDR3. CDR3: CASRKTSEETQYF. The CDR3 DNA follows: TGTGCCAGCAGAAAAACTAGCGAAGAGACCCAGTACTTC.

The V gene is TRBV19, the J gene TRBJ2-5; weak D call: TRBD2 (5 bases). The DNA matches TRBJ2-7 better at its end, which makes the J call doubtful. The CDR3 contains 13 residues. Germline V gene data show CDR1 as LNHDA and CDR2 as SQIVND (reference sequence). DNA of the CDR3: TGTGCCAGTAGGGTCCACGCGGGCTACGAGCAGTACTTC. Protein product: CASRVHAGYEQYF.

Here the CDR3 reads CASSASAGGIMTNEQFF. The CDR3 nucleotides are TGTGCCAGCAGCGCAAGCGCAGGGGGTATTATGACCAATGAGCAGTTCTTC. The chain links TRBV9 to TRBJ2-1; 7 bases fit TRBD1. Germline CDR1 is SGDLS and CDR2 is YYNGEE. The trim removed 3 bases at V and 6 bases at J, leaving 15 bases unmatched. This CDR3 contains 17 residues.

The rearrangement uses TRBV30 and TRBJ1-5; D remains ambiguous. This CDR3 comprises 15 residues. Trimming took off 2 bases at V and 4 bases at J, with 15 bases between the two ends. CDR1 is GTSNPN, CDR2 SVGIG, per germline (reference sequence). The CDR3 region has the DNA TGTGCCTGGAGTAAAGTTACAGACTTAAATCAGCCCCAGCATTTT. Its translation: CAWSKVTDLNQPQHF.

This chain joins TRBV19 and TRBJ1-5, with TRBD1 identical over 10 bases. Trimming took 5 bases from V and 5 from J; bases not matched to a gene: 15. Germline V lookup: CDR1 LNHDA, CDR2 SQIVND (reference sequence). The CDR3 loop spans 18 amino acids. The CDR3 region has the DNA TGTGCCAGTAGTCAACCGACAGGGGGCAGTCGTAATCATCAGCCCCAGCATTTT. Encoded protein: CASSQPTGGSRNHQPQHF. Full variable domain (remainder filled in from reference TRBV19 and TRBJ1-5): DGGITQSPKYLFRKEGQNVTLSCEQNLNHDAMYWYRQDPGQGLRLIYYSQIVNDFQKGDIAEGYSVSREKKESFPLTVTSAQKNPTAFYLCASSQPTGGSRNHQPQHFGDGTRLSIL.

The chain recombines TRBV29-1 with TRBJ2-1; maybe TRBD2 (5 bases). The CDR3 length is 14 residues. Germline V gene sequence: CDR1 SQVTM, CDR2 ANQGSEA. V gave up 3 bases and J gave up 6 bases, with 15 bases separating them. The CDR3 bases are TGCAGCGTTGATTCCAAGGATGGGAGCAATGAGCAGTTCTTC. This translates into CSVDSKDGSNEQFF.

The CDR3 loop is CASRYRGNTEAFF. In DNA form, the CDR3 reads TGCGCCAGCCGCTACAGGGGGAACACTGAAGCTTTCTTT. The chain couples TRBV5-1 to TRBJ1-1; 7 positions agree with TRBD1. Germline lookup yields CDR1 SGHRS and CDR2 YFSETQ. Unmatched junction bases numbered 4, after V lost 7 bases and J lost 1 base. The CDR3 totals 13 residues.

The CDR3 nucleotides read TGTGCCAGCAGTCGACCATATCGGACCTACGAGCAGTACTTC. Protein: CASSRPYRTYEQYF. J is TRBJ2-7 and V is TRBV28; no reliable D call. CDR1 MDHEN and CDR2 SYDVKM come from the germline V gene. V gave up 5 bases and J gave up 2 bases, with 13 bases separating them. There are 14 residues in the CDR3.

V gene TRBV19 combines with J gene TRBJ1-3, with TRBD1 matching over 7 bases. This CDR3 has 15 amino acids. V trimming: 4 bases; J trimming: 0 bases; junction bases outside the gene matches: 3. CDR1 is LNHDA, CDR2 SQIVND, per germline (reference sequence). In DNA form, the CDR3 reads TGTGCCAGTAGTAGACAGGGAGACTCTGGAAACACCATATATTTT. Its translation: CASSRQGDSGNTIYF.

This clone appeared a few times. The chain joins TRBV9 to TRBJ2-1; 8 bases fit TRBD2. Losses at the gene ends were 2 bases for V and 8 bases for J; bases not matched to a gene: 9. Germline lookup yields CDR1 SGDLS and CDR2 YYNGEE. The CDR3 is 15 residues long. The chain's CDR3 is CASSVTGTSGYEQFF. In DNA, the CDR3 is TGTGCCAGCAGCGTCACCGGGACTAGTGGTTATGAGCAGTTCTTC.

The genes are TRBV28 and TRBJ2-1; TRBD2 might be the D (6 bases). Germline V gives CDR1 MDHEN, CDR2 SYDVKM. CDR3 size: 13 residues. The CDR3 sequence: CTHGRRGYNEQFF. The CDR3 DNA sequence: TGTACCCACGGACGTCGGGGGTACAATGAGCAGTTCTTC.

In this sample, this clone turned up a few times. This chain joins TRBV9 and TRBJ2-3; 12 bases agree with TRBD2. CDR3 length: 17 residues. Germline-derived CDR1 and CDR2 are SGDLS and YYNGEE. The V and J ends lost 2 bases and 6 bases, in that order; junction bases with no gene match: 10. CDR3 in DNA: TGTGCCAGCAGCGTGACACTAGCGGGAGGCCTGGAGGATACGCAGTATTTT. Its protein product is CASSVTLAGGLEDTQYF.

This sequence joins TRBV7-6 and TRBJ1-4; unclear D gene. The V gene's germline CDR1 is SGHVS and CDR2 FNYEAQ. The CDR3 runs to 15 residues. Trimming pared 6 bases from V and 3 bases from J, leaving 14 bases between. In DNA, the CDR3 is TGTGCCAGCAGTCGACACCCTGGGGCTAATGAAAAACTGTTTTTT. As protein: CASSRHPGANEKLFF. Full variable domain (outside the CDR3, taken from reference TRBV7-6 and TRBJ1-4): GAGVSQSPRYKVTKRGQDVALRCDPISGHVSLYWYRQALGQGPEFLTYFNYEAQQDKSGLPNDRFSAERPEGSISTLTIQRTEQRDSAMYRCASSRHPGANEKLFFGSGTQLSVL.

As to this clone: This may be a read error, as it is one base from a much larger clone. The chain combines TRBV5-4 with TRBJ2-1, with 7 bases that match TRBD2. Germline V gene data show CDR1 as SGHNT and CDR2 as YYREEE (reference sequence). The CDR3 has 16 amino acids. Trimming took 5 bases from V and 0 from J; bases not matched to a gene: 8. The CDR3 nucleotides are TGTGCCAGCAGGGGGGGAGCGGGGCGCTCCTACAATGAGCAGTTCTTC. Amino acid sequence: CASRGGAGRSYNEQFF.